Listed below are T cell receptor beta chains from one sample, sequenced in a study of cytomegalovirus exposure and HLA in healthy donors. The table came from immunoSEQ multiplex PCR; TCRdb's copy has only in-frame clones and leaves some out. The table shows 150,000 to 200,000 clones, with roughly four fifths occurring only once. Sequences were obtained from PBMCs. The receptors originated from a man aged 45-65 years in good health and CMV-seropositive. CDR3s include the opening cysteine and the closing phenylalanine or tryptophan. Fields, in order: J gene, D gene, CDR3 length, V gene, clone size, CDR3 protein, CDR3 DNA. D genes are given only for firm matches. Some rows have no size entry. The others give once, few or many, or a class for an expanded clone.

j_call: TRBJ2-7; d_call: .; cdr3_length: 14; v_call: TRBV2; clone_size: once; cdr3_aa: CASSGGVWGYEQYF; cdr3_nt: TGTGCCAGCAGTGGGGGCGTTTGGGGATACGAGCAGTACTTC
j_call: TRBJ2-3; d_call: TRBD2; cdr3_length: 14; v_call: TRBV7-2; clone_size: .; cdr3_aa: CASSRGGQEVTQYF; cdr3_nt: TGTGCCAGCAGCCGGGGGGGGCAGGAAGTGACGCAGTATTTT
j_call: TRBJ2-1; d_call: TRBD2; cdr3_length: 13; v_call: TRBV11-3; clone_size: .; cdr3_aa: CASSLTSDNEQFF; cdr3_nt: TGTGCCAGCAGCCTGACTAGCGACAATGAGCAGTTCTTC
j_call: TRBJ2-7; d_call: TRBD2; cdr3_length: 15; v_call: TRBV9; clone_size: .; cdr3_aa: CASSAPGGGAYEQYF; cdr3_nt: TGTGCCAGCAGCGCCCCGGGAGGGGGGGCCTACGAGCAGTACTTC
j_call: TRBJ2-7; d_call: TRBD2; cdr3_length: 14; v_call: TRBV5-4; clone_size: .; cdr3_aa: CASSHLAGGYEQYF; cdr3_nt: TGTGCCAGCAGCCATCTAGCGGGAGGCTACGAGCAGTACTTC
j_call: TRBJ1-1; d_call: TRBD1; cdr3_length: 15; v_call: TRBV6-5; clone_size: few; cdr3_aa: CAISTPGQGNTEAFF; cdr3_nt: TGTGCCATCAGCACACCGGGACAGGGGAACACTGAAGCTTTCTTT
j_call: TRBJ2-7; d_call: TRBD2; cdr3_length: 18; v_call: TRBV5-1; clone_size: once; cdr3_aa: CASSLAPGTSERGYEQYF; cdr3_nt: TGCGCCAGCAGCTTGGCGCCCGGGACTAGCGAGCGGGGCTACGAGCAGTACTTC
j_call: TRBJ2-6; d_call: .; cdr3_length: 13; v_call: TRBV30; clone_size: .; cdr3_aa: CAWSSSGANVLTF; cdr3_nt: TGTGCCTGGAGTTCATCTGGGGCCAACGTCCTGACTTTC
j_call: TRBJ2-3; d_call: TRBD2; cdr3_length: 18; v_call: TRBV11-2; clone_size: .; cdr3_aa: CASSLDWWQRGADGTQYF; cdr3_nt: TGTGCCAGCAGCTTAGATTGGTGGCAGCGGGGGGCCGACGGTACGCAGTATTTT
j_call: TRBJ1-5; d_call: .; cdr3_length: 14; v_call: TRBV6-1; clone_size: .; cdr3_aa: CASSDGGGNQPQHF; cdr3_nt: TGTGCCAGCAGTGATGGGGGGGGCAATCAGCCCCAGCATTTT
j_call: TRBJ1-3; d_call: .; cdr3_length: 15; v_call: TRBV25-1; clone_size: .; cdr3_aa: CASTVRGWTGNTIYF; cdr3_nt: TGTGCCAGCACCGTACGGGGATGGACTGGAAACACCATATATTTT
j_call: TRBJ2-3; d_call: .; cdr3_length: 13; v_call: TRBV27; clone_size: .; cdr3_aa: CASSLKETDTQYF; cdr3_nt: TGTGCCAGCAGTCTAAAGGAGACAGATACGCAGTATTTT
j_call: TRBJ2-1; d_call: TRBD2; cdr3_length: 15; v_call: TRBV19; clone_size: .; cdr3_aa: CASSGGLAGAKEQFF; cdr3_nt: TGTGCCAGTAGTGGGGGACTAGCGGGTGCAAAAGAGCAGTTCTTC
j_call: TRBJ1-2; d_call: TRBD1; cdr3_length: 12; v_call: TRBV7-2; clone_size: .; cdr3_aa: CASSSTGVGYTF; cdr3_nt: TGTGCCAGCAGCTCGACAGGGGTCGGCTACACCTTC
j_call: TRBJ2-7; d_call: TRBD2; cdr3_length: 15; v_call: TRBV10-3; clone_size: .; cdr3_aa: CAISESETSGTEQYF; cdr3_nt: TGTGCCATCAGTGAGTCTGAGACTAGCGGGACCGAGCAGTACTTC
j_call: TRBJ2-3; d_call: TRBD2; cdr3_length: 16; v_call: TRBV4-2; clone_size: .; cdr3_aa: CASSQESGTTLSTQYF; cdr3_nt: TGTGCCAGCAGCCAAGAATCCGGGACTACTCTGTCAACGCAGTATTTT
j_call: TRBJ2-3; d_call: .; cdr3_length: 13; v_call: TRBV4-2; clone_size: few; cdr3_aa: CASSQARTDTQYF; cdr3_nt: TGTGCCAGCAGCCAAGCGAGGACAGATACGCAGTATTTT
j_call: TRBJ2-2; d_call: .; cdr3_length: 12; v_call: TRBV7-2; clone_size: .; cdr3_aa: CASSSYTGELFF; cdr3_nt: TGTGCCAGCAGCTCGTACACCGGGGAGCTGTTTTTT
j_call: TRBJ1-3; d_call: .; cdr3_length: 11; v_call: TRBV6-5; clone_size: .; cdr3_aa: CATVDGNTIYF; cdr3_nt: TGTGCCACAGTTGATGGAAACACCATATATTTT
j_call: TRBJ1-2; d_call: .; cdr3_length: 13; v_call: TRBV30; clone_size: once; cdr3_aa: CAWSASVYHGYTF; cdr3_nt: TGTGCCTGGAGTGCTAGCGTTTACCATGGCTACACCTTC
j_call: TRBJ2-1; d_call: TRBD2; cdr3_length: 15; v_call: TRBV7-3; clone_size: .; cdr3_aa: CASSSGLAGGDEQFF; cdr3_nt: TGTGCCAGCAGCTCGGGACTAGCGGGAGGCGATGAGCAGTTCTTC